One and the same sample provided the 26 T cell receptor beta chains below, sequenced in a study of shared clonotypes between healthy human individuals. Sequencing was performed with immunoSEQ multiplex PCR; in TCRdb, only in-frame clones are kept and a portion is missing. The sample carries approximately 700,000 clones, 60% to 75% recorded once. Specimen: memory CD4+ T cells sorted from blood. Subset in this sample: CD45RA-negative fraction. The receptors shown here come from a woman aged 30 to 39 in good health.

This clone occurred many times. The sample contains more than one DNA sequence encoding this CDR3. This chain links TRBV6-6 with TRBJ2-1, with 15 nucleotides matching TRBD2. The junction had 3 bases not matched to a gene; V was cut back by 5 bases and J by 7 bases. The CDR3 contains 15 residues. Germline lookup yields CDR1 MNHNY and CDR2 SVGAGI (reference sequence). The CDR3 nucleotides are TGTGCCAGCAGTCTCGGGACTAGCGGGAGGAATGAGCAGTTCTTC. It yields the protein CASSLGTSGRNEQFF.

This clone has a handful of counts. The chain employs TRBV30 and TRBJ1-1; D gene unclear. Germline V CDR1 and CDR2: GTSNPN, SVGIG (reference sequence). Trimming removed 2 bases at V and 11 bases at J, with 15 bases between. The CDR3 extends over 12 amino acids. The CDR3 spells CAWSPPTLVAFF. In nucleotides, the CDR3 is TGTGCCTGGAGTCCGCCGACTTTGGTGGCTTTCTTT.

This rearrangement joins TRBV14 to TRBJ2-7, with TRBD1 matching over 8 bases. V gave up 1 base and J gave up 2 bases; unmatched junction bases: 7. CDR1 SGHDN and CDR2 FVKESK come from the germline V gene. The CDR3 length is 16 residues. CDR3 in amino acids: CASSQVPDRVTYEQYF. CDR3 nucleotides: TGTGCCAGCAGCCAAGTCCCGGACAGGGTTACCTACGAGCAGTACTTC.

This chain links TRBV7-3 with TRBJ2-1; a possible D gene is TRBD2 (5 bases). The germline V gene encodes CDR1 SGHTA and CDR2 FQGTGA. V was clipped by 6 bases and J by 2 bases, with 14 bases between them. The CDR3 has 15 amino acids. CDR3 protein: CASSLISDAYNEQFF. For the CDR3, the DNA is TGTGCCAGCAGTTTGATTAGCGACGCCTACAATGAGCAGTTCTTC.

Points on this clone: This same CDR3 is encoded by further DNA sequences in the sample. CDR3 region: CASSIGQGVEKLFF. CDR3 bases: TGTGCCAGTAGTATCGGACAGGGAGTTGAAAAACTGTTTTTT. The chain uses TRBV19 and TRBJ1-4, with 8 bases that match TRBD1. CDR1 and CDR2 (germline): LNHDA, SQIVND (reference sequence). J gave up 7 bases and V 3 bases, and 4 bases lay outside the gene matches. The CDR3 totals 14 residues.

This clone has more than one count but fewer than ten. CDR3 nucleotide sequence: TGTGCCAGCAGCTTAGAAGGGAAAGGTGGCTACACCTTC. Translating gives CASSLEGKGGYTF. The chain has TRBV7-9 and TRBJ1-2; D is undetermined. V was pared by 1 base and J by 7 bases, with 10 bases between. This CDR3 has 13 amino acids. Germline values: CDR1 SEHNR, CDR2 FQNEAQ (reference sequence).

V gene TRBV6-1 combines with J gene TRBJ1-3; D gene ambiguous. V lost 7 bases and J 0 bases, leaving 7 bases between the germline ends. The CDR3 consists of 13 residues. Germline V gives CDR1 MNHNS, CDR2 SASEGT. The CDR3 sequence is CASIEVSGNTIYF. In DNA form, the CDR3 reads TGTGCCAGCATAGAAGTCTCTGGAAACACCATATATTTT.

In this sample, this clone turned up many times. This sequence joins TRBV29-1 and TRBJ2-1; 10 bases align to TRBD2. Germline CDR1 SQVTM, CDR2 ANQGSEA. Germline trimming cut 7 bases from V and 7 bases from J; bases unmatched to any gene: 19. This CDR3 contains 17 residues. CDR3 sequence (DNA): TGCAGCGCCATAGCGGGAGGTCCCACTACTCTCGGGAATGAGCAGTTCTTC. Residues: CSAIAGGPTTLGNEQFF.

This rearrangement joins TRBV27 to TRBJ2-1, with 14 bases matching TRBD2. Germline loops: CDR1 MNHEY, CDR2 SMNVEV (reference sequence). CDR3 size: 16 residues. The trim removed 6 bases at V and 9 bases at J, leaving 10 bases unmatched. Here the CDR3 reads CASSPRLAGGWLEQFF. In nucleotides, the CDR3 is TGTGCCAGCAGCCCAAGACTAGCGGGAGGGTGGCTTGAGCAGTTCTTC.

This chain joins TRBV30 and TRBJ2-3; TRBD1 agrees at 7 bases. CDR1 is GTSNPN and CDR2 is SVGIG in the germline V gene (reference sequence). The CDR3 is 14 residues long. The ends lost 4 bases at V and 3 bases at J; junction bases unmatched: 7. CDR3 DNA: TGTGCCTGGACCTTAAAGGGGGCAACAGATACGCAGTATTTT. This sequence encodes CAWTLKGATDTQYF.

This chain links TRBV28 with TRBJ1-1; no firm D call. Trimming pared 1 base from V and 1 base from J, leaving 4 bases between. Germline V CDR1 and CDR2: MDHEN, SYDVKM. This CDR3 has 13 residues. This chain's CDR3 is CASSLFRNTEAFF. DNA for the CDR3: TGTGCCAGCAGTTTATTTAGGAACACTGAAGCTTTCTTT.

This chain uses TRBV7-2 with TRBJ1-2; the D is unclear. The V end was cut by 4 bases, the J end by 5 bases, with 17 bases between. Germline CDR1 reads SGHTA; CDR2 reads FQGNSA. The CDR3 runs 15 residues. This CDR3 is CASSSSEIFWYGYTF. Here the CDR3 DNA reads TGTGCCAGCAGCTCTAGTGAGATCTTTTGGTATGGCTACACCTTC.

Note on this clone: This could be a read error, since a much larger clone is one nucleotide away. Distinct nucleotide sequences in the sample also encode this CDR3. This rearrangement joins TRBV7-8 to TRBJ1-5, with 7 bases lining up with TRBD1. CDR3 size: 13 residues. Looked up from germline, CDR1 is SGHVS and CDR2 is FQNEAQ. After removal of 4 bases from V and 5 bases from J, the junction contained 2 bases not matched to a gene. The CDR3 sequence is CASSSQGDQPQHF. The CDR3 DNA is TGTGCCAGCAGCTCCCAGGGGGATCAGCCCCAGCATTTT.

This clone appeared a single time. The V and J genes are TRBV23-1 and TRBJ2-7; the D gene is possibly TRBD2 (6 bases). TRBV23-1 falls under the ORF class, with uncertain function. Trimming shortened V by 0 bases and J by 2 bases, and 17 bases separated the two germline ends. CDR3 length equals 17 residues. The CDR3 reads CASSQSGAGRFPYEQYF. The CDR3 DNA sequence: TGCGCCAGCAGTCAATCCGGGGCAGGGAGGTTTCCCTACGAGCAGTACTTC.

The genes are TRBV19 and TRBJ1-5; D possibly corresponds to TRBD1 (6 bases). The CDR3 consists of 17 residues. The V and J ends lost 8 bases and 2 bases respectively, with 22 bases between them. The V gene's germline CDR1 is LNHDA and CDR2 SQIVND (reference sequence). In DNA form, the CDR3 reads TGTGCCAGTGTCCCTGGGGGCAGGGAGGATGGCAATCAGCCCCAGCATTTT. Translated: CASVPGGREDGNQPQHF.

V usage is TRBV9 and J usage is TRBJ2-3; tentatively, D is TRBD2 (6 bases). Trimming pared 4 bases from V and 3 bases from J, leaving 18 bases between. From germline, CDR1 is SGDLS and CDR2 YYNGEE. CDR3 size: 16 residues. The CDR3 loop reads CASSFSGLAETDTQYF. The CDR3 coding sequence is TGTGCCAGCAGCTTCTCCGGTTTAGCGGAGACAGATACGCAGTATTTT.

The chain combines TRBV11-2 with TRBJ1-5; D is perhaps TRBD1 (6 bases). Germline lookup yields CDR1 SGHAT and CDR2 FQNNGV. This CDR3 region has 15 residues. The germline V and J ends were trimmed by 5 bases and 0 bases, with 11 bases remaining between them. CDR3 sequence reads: CASSRLQGSNQPQHF. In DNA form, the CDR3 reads TGTGCCAGCAGCCGATTACAGGGTAGCAATCAGCCCCAGCATTTT.

CDR3 region: CAGPRSGYGYTF. The CDR3, as DNA: TGTGCCGGTCCGCGGTCCGGCTATGGCTACACCTTC. The J gene is TRBJ1-2, the V gene TRBV30; D is undetermined. V lost 8 bases and J lost 4, with 14 bases in between. The CDR3 spans 12 residues. Germline V lookup: CDR1 GTSNPN, CDR2 SVGIG (reference sequence).

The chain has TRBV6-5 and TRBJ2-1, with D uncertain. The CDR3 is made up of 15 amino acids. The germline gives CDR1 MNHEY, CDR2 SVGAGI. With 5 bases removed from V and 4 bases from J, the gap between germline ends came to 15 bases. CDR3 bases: TGTGCCAGCAGTAACACGAATATTGAGTACAATGAGCAGTTCTTC. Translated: CASSNTNIEYNEQFF.

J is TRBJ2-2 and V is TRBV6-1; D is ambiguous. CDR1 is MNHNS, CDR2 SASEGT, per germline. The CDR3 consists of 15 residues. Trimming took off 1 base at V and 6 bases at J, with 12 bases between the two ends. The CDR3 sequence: CASSEVTPWPGELFF. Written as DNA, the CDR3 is TGTGCCAGCAGTGAAGTAACTCCTTGGCCCGGGGAGCTGTTTTTT.

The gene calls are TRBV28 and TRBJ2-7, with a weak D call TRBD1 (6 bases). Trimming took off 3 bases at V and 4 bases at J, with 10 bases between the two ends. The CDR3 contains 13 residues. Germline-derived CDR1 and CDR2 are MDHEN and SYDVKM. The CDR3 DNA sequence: TGTGCCAGCAGTTTTCAGGGGCTGTACGAGCAGTACTTC. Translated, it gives CASSFQGLYEQYF.

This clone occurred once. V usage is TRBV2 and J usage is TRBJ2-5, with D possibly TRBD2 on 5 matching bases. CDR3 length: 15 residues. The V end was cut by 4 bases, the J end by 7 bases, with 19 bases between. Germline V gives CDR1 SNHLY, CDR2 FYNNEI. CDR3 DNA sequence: TGTGCCAGCAGTGTTAGAACAGCGGCCTCGGGGACCCAGTACTTC. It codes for CASSVRTAASGTQYF.

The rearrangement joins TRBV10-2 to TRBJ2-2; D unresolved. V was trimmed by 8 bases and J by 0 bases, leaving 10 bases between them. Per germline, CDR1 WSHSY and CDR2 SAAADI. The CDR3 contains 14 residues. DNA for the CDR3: TGCGCCAGCCTTCGGGCCGCGAACACCGGGGAGCTGTTTTTT. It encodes CASLRAANTGELFF.

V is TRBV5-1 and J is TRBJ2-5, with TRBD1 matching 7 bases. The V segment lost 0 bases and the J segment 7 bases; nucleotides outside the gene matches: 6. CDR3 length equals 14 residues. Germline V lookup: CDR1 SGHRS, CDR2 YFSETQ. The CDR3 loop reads CASSLAIEGATQYF. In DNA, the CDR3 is TGCGCCAGCAGCTTGGCTATCGAGGGGGCGACCCAGTACTTC.

The CDR3 coding sequence is TGTGCCAGCAGTACCATTCACGAGAAACTGTTTTTT. It codes for CASSTIHEKLFF. The chain combines TRBV28 with TRBJ1-4; no reliable D call. Trimming shortened V by 5 bases and J by 11 bases, and 12 bases separated the two germline ends. From germline, CDR1 is MDHEN and CDR2 SYDVKM. The CDR3 runs 12 residues.

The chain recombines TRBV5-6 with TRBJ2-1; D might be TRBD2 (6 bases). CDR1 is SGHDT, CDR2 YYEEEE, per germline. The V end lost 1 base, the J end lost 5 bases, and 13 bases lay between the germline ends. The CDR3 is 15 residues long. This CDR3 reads CASSLMASEDNEQFF. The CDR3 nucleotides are TGTGCCAGCAGCTTGATGGCTAGCGAAGACAATGAGCAGTTCTTC. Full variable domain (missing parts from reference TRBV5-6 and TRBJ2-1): DAGVTQSPTHLIKTRGQQVTLRCSPKSGHDTVSWYQQALGQGPQFIFQYYEEEERQRGNFPDRFSGHQFPNYSSELNVNALLLGDSALYLCASSLMASEDNEQFFGPGTRLTVL.